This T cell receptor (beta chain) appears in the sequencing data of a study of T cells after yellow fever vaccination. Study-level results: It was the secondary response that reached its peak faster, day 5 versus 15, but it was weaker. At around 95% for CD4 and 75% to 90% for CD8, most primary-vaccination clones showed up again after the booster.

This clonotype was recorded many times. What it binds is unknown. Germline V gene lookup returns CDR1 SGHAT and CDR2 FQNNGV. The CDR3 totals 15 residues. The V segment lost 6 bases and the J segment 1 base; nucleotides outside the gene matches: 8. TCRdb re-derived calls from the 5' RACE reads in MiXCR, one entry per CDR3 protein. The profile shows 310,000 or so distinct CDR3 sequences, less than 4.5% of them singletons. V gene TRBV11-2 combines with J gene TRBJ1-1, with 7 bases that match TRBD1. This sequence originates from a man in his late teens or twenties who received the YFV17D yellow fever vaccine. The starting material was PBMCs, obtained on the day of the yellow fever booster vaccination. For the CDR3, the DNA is TGTGCCAGCAGTTTCTCGGGACAGACGAACACTGAAGCTTTCTTT. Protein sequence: CASSFSGQTNTEAFF.